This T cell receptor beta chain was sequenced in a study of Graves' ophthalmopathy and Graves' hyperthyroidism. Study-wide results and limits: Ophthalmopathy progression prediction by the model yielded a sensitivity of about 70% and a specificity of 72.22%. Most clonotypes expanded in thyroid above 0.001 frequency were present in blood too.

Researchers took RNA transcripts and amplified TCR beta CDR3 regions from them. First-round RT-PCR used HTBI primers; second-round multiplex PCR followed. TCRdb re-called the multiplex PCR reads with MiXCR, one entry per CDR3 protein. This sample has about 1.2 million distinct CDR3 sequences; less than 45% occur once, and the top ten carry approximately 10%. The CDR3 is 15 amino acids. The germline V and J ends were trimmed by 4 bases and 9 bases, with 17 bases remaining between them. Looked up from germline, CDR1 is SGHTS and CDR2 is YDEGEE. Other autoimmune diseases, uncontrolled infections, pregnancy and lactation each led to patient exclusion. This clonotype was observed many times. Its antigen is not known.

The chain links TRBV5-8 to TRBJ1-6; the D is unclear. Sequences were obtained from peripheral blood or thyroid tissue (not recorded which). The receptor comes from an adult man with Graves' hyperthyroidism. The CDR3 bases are TGTGCCAGCAGCCCACGGGAAGACTCCTCTTCACCCCTCCACTTT. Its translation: CASSPREDSSSPLHF.